This T cell receptor beta chain was captured in a study of T cells in localized non-small cell lung cancer. Libraries were prepared by immunoSEQ multiplex PCR; TCRdb keeps only in-frame clonotypes and omits some of them. Among around 30,000 clones listed, roughly 94% were seen once. This clone was picked up one time. No antigen is known for it. The V gene's germline CDR1 is MNHEY and CDR2 SMNVEV (reference sequence). The CDR3 totals 16 residues. The V and J ends lost 4 bases and 2 bases respectively, with 17 bases between them. Study-level results: Uninvolved adjacent lung showed peak T cell clonality, exceeding tumor. Median around 60 top-100 tumor clones were shared with paired adjacent lung.

The receptor was isolated from a woman aged 40 to 75 with stage I lung adenocarcinoma. This material consisted of peripheral blood, taken before any cancer treatment. The chain has TRBV27 and TRBJ1-1; possibly TRBD1 for D (5 bases). The CDR3 sequence: CASSSALGRANTEAFF. Here the CDR3 DNA reads TGTGCCAGCAGTTCCGCCCTGGGACGGGCAAACACTGAAGCTTTCTTT.